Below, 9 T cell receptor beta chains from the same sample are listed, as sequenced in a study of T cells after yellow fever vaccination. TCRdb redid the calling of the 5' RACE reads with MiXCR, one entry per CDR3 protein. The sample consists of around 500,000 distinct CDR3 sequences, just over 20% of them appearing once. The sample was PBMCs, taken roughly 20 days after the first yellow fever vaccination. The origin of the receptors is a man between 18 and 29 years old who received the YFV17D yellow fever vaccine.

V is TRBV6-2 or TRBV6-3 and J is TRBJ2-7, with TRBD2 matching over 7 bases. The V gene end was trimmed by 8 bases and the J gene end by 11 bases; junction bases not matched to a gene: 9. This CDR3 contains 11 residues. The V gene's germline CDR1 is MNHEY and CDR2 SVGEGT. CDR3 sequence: CASGQTRGEYV. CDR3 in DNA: TGTGCCAGCGGTCAGACCCGGGGGGAGTACGTC.

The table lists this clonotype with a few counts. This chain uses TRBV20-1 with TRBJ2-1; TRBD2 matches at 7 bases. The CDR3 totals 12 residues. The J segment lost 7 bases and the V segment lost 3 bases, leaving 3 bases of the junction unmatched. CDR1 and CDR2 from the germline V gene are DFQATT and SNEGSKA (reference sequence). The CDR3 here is CSASGGFNEQFF. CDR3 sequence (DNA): TGCAGTGCTAGCGGGGGGTTTAATGAGCAGTTCTTC.

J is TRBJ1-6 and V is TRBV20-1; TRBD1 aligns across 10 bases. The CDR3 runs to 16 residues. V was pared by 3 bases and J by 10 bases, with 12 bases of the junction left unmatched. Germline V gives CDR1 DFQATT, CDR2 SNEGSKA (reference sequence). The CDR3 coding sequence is TGCAGTGCTAGCAGACGAAGGACAGGGGGGTTCTCACCCCTCCACTTT. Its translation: CSASRRRTGGFSPLHF.

The CDR3 protein is CSVEAPKLSTDTQYF. CDR3 DNA: TGCAGCGTTGAAGCCCCTAAGCTTAGCACAGATACGCAGTATTTT. The chain carries TRBV29-1 and TRBJ2-3; D unresolved. CDR1 and CDR2 (germline): SQVTM, ANQGSEA. The length of the CDR3 is 15 residues. The germline V and J ends were trimmed by 1 base and 0 bases, with 11 bases remaining between them.

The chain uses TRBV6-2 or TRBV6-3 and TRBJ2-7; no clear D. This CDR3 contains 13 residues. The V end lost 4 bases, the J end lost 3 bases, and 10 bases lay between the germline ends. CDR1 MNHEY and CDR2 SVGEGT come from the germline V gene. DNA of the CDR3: TGTGCCAGCAGTTGGACCCGGGTCTACGAGCAGTACTTC. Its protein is CASSWTRVYEQYF.

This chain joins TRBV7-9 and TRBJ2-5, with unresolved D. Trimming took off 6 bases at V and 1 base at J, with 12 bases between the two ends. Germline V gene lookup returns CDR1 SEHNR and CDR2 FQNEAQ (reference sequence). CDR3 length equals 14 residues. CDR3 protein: CASRAVQSQETQYF. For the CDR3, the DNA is TGTGCCAGCAGGGCTGTCCAGTCCCAAGAGACCCAGTACTTC.

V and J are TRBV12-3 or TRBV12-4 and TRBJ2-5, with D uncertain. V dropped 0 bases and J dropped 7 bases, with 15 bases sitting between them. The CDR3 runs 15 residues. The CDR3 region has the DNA TGTGCCAGCAGTTTAGCAGTGGTGACCGGCGGGACCCAGTACTTC. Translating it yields CASSLAVVTGGTQYF.

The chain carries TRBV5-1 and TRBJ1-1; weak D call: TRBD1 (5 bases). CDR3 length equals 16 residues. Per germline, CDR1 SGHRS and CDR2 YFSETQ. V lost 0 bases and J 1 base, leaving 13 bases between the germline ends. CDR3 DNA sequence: TGCGCCAGCAGCTTGGGCTGGGGCAGTCAGAACACTGAAGCTTTCTTT. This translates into CASSLGWGSQNTEAFF. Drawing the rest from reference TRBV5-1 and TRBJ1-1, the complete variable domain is KAGVTQTPRYLIKTRGQQVTLSCSPISGHRSVSWYQQTPGQGLQFLFEYFSETQRNKGNFPGRFSGRQFSNSRSEMNVSTLELGDSALYLCASSLGWGSQNTEAFFGQGTRLTVV.

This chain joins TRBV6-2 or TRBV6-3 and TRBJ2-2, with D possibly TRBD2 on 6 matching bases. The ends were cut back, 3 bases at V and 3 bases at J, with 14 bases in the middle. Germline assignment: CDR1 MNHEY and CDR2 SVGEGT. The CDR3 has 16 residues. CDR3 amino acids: CASSYVGGAHTGELFF. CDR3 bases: TGTGCCAGCAGTTATGTGGGCGGGGCACACACCGGGGAGCTGTTTTTT.